This T cell receptor beta chain comes out of a study of cytomegalovirus exposure and HLA in healthy donors. General study findings and limits: Productive status was seen about 90% or about 30% of the time for most TCR beta V segments in an earlier analysis.

Use of 60 Vbeta and 13 Jbeta primers characterized the PCR. Produced via immunoSEQ multiplex PCR; TCRdb's table is partial and in-frame only. This table has about 130,000 clones, over 65% appearing once. The CDR3 spans 12 residues. Germline CDR1 and CDR2: PRHDT and FYEKMQ (reference sequence). Trimming removed 2 bases at V and 8 bases at J, with 9 bases between. As concerns this clone: Its antigen is not identified.

Sequenced sample: PBMCs. This chain connects TRBV13 to TRBJ1-2; D not certain. The sequence was obtained from a man younger than 30 in good health and CMV-seropositive. CDR3 DNA sequence: TGTGCCAGCAGCTTACAGGAGGTAGGCTACACCTTC. Protein product: CASSLQEVGYTF.